A single TCR beta chain is shown here with its context. Its matching antigen is unknown. The CDR3 runs to 12 residues. Germline assignment: CDR1 MRHNA and CDR2 SNTAGT. The V end was cut by 2 bases, the J end by 5 bases, with 6 bases between. Here immunoSEQ multiplex PCR was the method, and the copy in TCRdb shows in-frame clones only, minus some. The repertoire has over 200,000 clones, 90% of them found once; the top ten carry approximately 3.1%. The sample belongs to a study of cytomegalovirus exposure and HLA in healthy donors. Study-wide results and caveats: Rare TCR sequences predominated, though certain public TCRs were found in many donors. There were a few CMV-associated chains whose specificity for CMV antigens was confirmed in vitro. Clusters of TCRs from the first cohort tended to co-occur in the roughly 120 validation repertoires (as a later analysis found). There were 160 or so TCR beta chains listed as cytomegalovirus-associated.

Source material: PBMCs. V gene TRBV6-4 combines with J gene TRBJ1-2; D ambiguous. This clonotype was obtained from a young woman in good health and CMV-seronegative. The chain's CDR3 is CASSDDGYGYTF. CDR3 DNA: TGTGCCAGCAGTGACGACGGATATGGCTACACCTTC.